These 8 T cell receptor beta chains originate from one sample sequenced in a study of chemoradiotherapy in HPV16-positive cancers. The repertoire was sequenced with immunoSEQ multiplex PCR; TCRdb's copy has only in-frame clones and lacks some. The sample records some 35,000 clones, around 92% being singletons. The sequencing used blood, collected from a patient who underwent chemoradiotherapy. The receptors were gathered from a human donor with HPV-associated anogenital cancer.

This chain links TRBV7-2 with TRBJ1-5, with 7 bases identical to TRBD1. Germline lookup yields CDR1 SGHTA and CDR2 FQGNSA. J lost 7 bases, V lost 6 bases, and 9 bases had no gene match. The CDR3 extends over 14 amino acids. CDR3: CASSLDRAPQPQHF. CDR3 nucleotides: TGTGCCAGCAGTCTCGACAGGGCCCCCCAGCCCCAGCATTTT. Filled out from reference TRBV7-2 and TRBJ1-5, the complete variable domain reads GAGVSQSPSNKVTEKGKDVELRCDPISGHTALYWYRQSLGQGLEFLIYFQGNSAPDKSGLPSDRFSAERTGGSVSTLTIQRTQQEDSAVYLCASSLDRAPQPQHFGDGTRLSIL.

J is TRBJ2-5 and V is TRBV5-1, with D perhaps TRBD2 (7 bases). Between the trimmed V and J ends, which lost 2 bases and 5 bases, there was a span of 13 bases. Per the germline V gene, CDR1 is SGHRS and CDR2 is YFSETQ. The CDR3 spans 14 residues. The CDR3 loop is CASSFGGGLETQYF. The CDR3, as DNA: TGCGCCAGCAGCTTTGGGGGGGGGCTCGAGACCCAGTACTTC. Combining the CDR3 with reference TRBV5-1 and TRBJ2-5 gives the whole variable domain KAGVTQTPRYLIKTRGQQVTLSCSPISGHRSVSWYQQTPGQGLQFLFEYFSETQRNKGNFPGRFSGRQFSNSRSEMNVSTLELGDSALYLCASSFGGGLETQYFGPGTRLLVL.

V usage is TRBV5-4 and J usage is TRBJ1-2, with no clear D. Germline V gives CDR1 SGHNT, CDR2 YYREEE (reference sequence). Trimming removed 0 bases from V and 0 bases from J, with 9 bases in between. This CDR3 contains 15 residues. The CDR3 coding sequence is TGTGCCAGCAGCTTGGGACGAGGACCTAACTATGGCTACACCTTC. Amino acids: CASSLGRGPNYGYTF. Together with reference TRBV5-4 and TRBJ1-2, the CDR3 gives the full variable domain: ETGVTQSPTHLIKTRGQQVTLRCSSQSGHNTVSWYQQALGQGPQFIFQYYREEENGRGNFPPRFSGLQFPNYSSELNVNALELDDSALYLCASSLGRGPNYGYTFGSGTRLTVV.

This sequence joins TRBV30 and TRBJ1-5; D remains unclear. Trimming stripped 1 base from V and 0 bases from J, with 10 bases between. The germline V gene encodes CDR1 GTSNPN and CDR2 SVGIG (reference sequence). The CDR3 totals 15 residues. In DNA form, the CDR3 reads TGTGCCTGGAGTGGATCAGTGGATAGCAATCAGCCCCAGCATTTT. Translated, it gives CAWSGSVDSNQPQHF.

This clone was counted a single time. The chain carries TRBV19 and TRBJ2-1; tentative D call: TRBD2 (7 bases). CDR3 size: 15 residues. Trimming pared 3 bases from V and 7 bases from J, leaving 16 bases between. Germline-derived CDR1 and CDR2 are LNHDA and SQIVND (reference sequence). CDR3 sequence: CASSISGGARNEQFF. In DNA form, the CDR3 reads TGTGCCAGTAGTATTAGTGGGGGGGCCCGGAATGAGCAGTTCTTC.

This sequence joins TRBV7-2 and TRBJ2-7, with D possibly TRBD1 on 5 matching bases. Trimming took 1 base from V and 9 from J, leaving 10 bases between them. Germline loops: CDR1 SGHTA, CDR2 FQGNSA. The CDR3 length is 12 residues. The CDR3 sequence: CASSLVQGGQYF. Here the CDR3 DNA reads TGTGCCAGCAGCTTAGTCCAGGGCGGGCAGTACTTC. Drawing the rest from reference TRBV7-2 and TRBJ2-7, the complete variable domain is GAGVSQSPSNKVTEKGKDVELRCDPISGHTALYWYRQSLGQGLEFLIYFQGNSAPDKSGLPSDRFSAERTGGSVSTLTIQRTQQEDSAVYLCASSLVQGGQYFGPGTRLTVT.

This clone was seen only once. This chain links TRBV4-1 with TRBJ1-1, with D possibly matching TRBD1 (5 bases). Germline values: CDR1 MGHRA, CDR2 YSYEKL. Trimming cost V 3 bases and J 0 bases, with 14 bases left between them. This CDR3 contains 16 residues. The DNA of the CDR3 is TGCGCCAGCAGCCACCTGACAGAACGGATGAACACTGAAGCTTTCTTT. Translated, it gives CASSHLTERMNTEAFF.

In its sample, this clone was seen once. This chain joins TRBV6-8 and TRBJ1-2; D unresolved. The CDR3 runs to 12 residues. The V gene lost 7 bases and the J gene lost 6 bases, with 12 bases spanning the gap. Germline V gene sequence: CDR1 MNHGY, CDR2 SAAAGT. In DNA, the CDR3 is TGTGCCAGCACTGGTCGGGCCAATGGCTACACCTTC. Its translation is CASTGRANGYTF.